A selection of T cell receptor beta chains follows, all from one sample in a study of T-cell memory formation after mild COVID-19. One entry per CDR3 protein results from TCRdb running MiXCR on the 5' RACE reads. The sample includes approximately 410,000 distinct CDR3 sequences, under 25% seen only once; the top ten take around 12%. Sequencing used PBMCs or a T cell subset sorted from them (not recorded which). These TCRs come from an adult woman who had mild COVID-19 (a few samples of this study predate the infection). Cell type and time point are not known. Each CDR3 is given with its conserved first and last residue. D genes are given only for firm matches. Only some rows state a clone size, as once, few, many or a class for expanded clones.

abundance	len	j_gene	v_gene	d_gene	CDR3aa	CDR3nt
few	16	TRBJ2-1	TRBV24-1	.	CATSDHLGRSANEQFF	TGTGCCACCAGTGACCACCTGGGCCGCTCCGCGAATGAGCAGTTCTTC
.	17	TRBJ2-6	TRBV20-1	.	CSAPPGTISSGANVLTF	TGCAGTGCCCCACCCGGGACAATCAGCTCTGGGGCCAACGTCCTGACTTTC
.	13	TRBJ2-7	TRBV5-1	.	CASSEDNYGEQYF	TGCGCCAGCAGCGAAGACAATTACGGCGAGCAGTACTTC
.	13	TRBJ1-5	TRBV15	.	CATKTYGNQPQHF	TGTGCCACTAAGACCTACGGCAATCAGCCCCAGCATTTT
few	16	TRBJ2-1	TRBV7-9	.	CASSPPGPHSYNEQFF	TGTGCCAGCAGCCCTCCGGGGCCACACTCCTACAATGAGCAGTTCTTC
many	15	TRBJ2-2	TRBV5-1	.	CASNLGGANTGELFF	TGCGCCAGCAACCTGGGGGGCGCGAACACCGGGGAGCTGTTTTTT
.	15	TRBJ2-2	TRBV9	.	CASSVDPQGTGELFF	TGTGCCAGCAGCGTAGACCCTCAGGGAACCGGGGAGCTGTTTTTT
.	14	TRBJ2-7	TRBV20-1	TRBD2	CSARGLLADYEQYF	TGCAGTGCTAGAGGTTTACTAGCGGACTACGAGCAGTACTTC
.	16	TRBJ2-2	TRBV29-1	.	CSVASAVQANTGELFF	TGCAGCGTTGCCTCCGCCGTCCAAGCGAACACCGGGGAGCTGTTTTTT
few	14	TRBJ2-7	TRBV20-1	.	CSATGFKGTYEQYF	TGCAGTGCCACAGGGTTTAAGGGAACCTACGAGCAGTACTTC
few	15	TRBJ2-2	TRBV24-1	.	CATSDLTGNTGELFF	TGTGCCACCAGTGATTTGACCGGTAACACCGGGGAGCTGTTTTTT
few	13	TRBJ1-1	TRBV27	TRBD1	CASSADRASEAFF	TGTGCCAGCAGCGCCGACAGGGCCTCTGAAGCTTTCTTT
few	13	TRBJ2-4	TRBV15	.	CATGRETVNIQYF	TGTGCCACCGGTAGGGAGACAGTAAACATTCAGTACTTC
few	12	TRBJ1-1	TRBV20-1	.	CSAGRPNTEAFF	TGCAGTGCTGGGAGACCTAACACTGAAGCTTTCTTT
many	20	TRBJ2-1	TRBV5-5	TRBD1	CASSSRQGQWEYGQGNEQFF	TGTGCCAGCAGCTCGCGACAGGGTCAATGGGAGTACGGTCAAGGGAATGAGCAGTTCTTC